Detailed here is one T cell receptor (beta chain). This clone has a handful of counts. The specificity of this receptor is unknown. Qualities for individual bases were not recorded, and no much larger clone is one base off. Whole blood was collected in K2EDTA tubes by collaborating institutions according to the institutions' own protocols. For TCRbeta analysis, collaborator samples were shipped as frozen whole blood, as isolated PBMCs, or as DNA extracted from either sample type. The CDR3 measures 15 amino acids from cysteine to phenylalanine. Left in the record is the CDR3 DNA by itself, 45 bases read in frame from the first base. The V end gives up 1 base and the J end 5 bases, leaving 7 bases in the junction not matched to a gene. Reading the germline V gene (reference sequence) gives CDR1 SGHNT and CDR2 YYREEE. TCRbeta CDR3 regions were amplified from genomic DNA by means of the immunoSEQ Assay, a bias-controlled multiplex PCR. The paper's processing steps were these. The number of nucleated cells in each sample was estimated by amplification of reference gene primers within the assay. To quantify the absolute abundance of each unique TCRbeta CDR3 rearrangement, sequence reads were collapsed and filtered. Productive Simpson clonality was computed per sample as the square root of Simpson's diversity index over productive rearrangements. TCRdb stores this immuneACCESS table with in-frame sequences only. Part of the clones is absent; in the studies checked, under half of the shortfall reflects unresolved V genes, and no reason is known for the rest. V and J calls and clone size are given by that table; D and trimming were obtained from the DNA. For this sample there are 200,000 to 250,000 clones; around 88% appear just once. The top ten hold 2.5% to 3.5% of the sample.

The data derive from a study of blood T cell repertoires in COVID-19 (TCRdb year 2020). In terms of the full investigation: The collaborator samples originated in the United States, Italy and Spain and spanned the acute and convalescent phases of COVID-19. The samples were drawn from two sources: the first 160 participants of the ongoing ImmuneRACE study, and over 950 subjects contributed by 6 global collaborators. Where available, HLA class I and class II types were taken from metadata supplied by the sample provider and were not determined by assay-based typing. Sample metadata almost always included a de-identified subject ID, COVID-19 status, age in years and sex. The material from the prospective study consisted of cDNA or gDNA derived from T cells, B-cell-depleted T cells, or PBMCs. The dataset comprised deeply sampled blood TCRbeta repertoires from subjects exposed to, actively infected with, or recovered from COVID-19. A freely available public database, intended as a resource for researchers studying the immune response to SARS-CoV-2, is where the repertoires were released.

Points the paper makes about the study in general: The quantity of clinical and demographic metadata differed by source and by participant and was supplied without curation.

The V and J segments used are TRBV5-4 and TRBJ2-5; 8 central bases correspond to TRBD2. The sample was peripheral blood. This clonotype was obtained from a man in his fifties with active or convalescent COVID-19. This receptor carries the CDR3 CASSLSGGRRETQYF. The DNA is TGTGCCAGCAGCTTGTCGGGAGGGCGGCGGGAGACCCAGTACTTC.